This note documents a single T cell receptor beta chain sequence. Its antigen is currently unknown. Germline V gives CDR1 SGDLS, CDR2 YYNGEE. The CDR3 consists of 14 residues. The V and J ends lost 1 base and 3 bases respectively, with 10 bases between them. The protocol was immunoSEQ multiplex PCR, while the TCRdb copy is restricted to in-frame clones and leaves out a portion. This table has approximately 5,000 clones, roughly 85% appearing once. The data derive from a study of graft-versus-host responses after intestinal transplantation. Whole-study context: Uniformly, recipients were administered anti-thymocyte globulin induction with subsequent tacrolimus and steroids for approximately 3 years. Points from the study as a whole: Analysis identified GvH clones in recipient marrow, with some appearing first in ileum or blood. The presence of high graft-versus-host to host-versus-graft clonal ratios in allografts characterized patients with graft-donor T cell macrochimerism.

Tissue processing of the graft released intraepithelial and lamina propria lymphocytes from it. Sequenced here: ileum tissue, sampled 156 days after intestinal transplant. The chain employs TRBV9 and TRBJ1-2; TRBD1 might be the D (5 bases). This sequence originates from a human patient who received an intestinal transplant, so some T cells may come from the graft donor. Written as DNA, the CDR3 is TGTGCCAGCAGCGTAAGGACGGGGCACTATGGCTACACCTTC. The encoded protein is CASSVRTGHYGYTF.